The entry that follows covers one T cell receptor beta chain sequence. Its antigen is undetermined. Germline is not matched at one junction end, which may reflect a read error. The sample originates from a study of blood T cells in healthy people across ages. Findings and limits, study-wide: With naive T cell percentage, TCR beta diversity showed a strong correlation. The fall in TCR beta diversity per million T cells was roughly linear with age.

There are 14 residues in the CDR3. Germline lookup yields CDR1 SGDLS and CDR2 YYNGEE. The second PCR ran about 6 to 11 cycles with a sample-barcoded 5' primer and J-beta primers. Each cDNA molecule received a tag from a template-switch adaptor that had 12 random nucleotides. Each CDR3 protein is one row after TCRdb ran MiXCR on the 5' RACE reads. This sample has roughly 680,000 distinct CDR3 sequences, with over 45% found just once. The sequence derives from a woman aged 55-70 years in good health. Material for sequencing was blood. The chain carries TRBV9 and TRBJ1-2, with D possibly matching TRBD1 (6 bases). CDR3 residues: CASSGGPGYYGHTF. CDR3 DNA sequence: TGTGCCAGCAGCGGGGGGCCTGGGTATTATGGCCACACCTTC.